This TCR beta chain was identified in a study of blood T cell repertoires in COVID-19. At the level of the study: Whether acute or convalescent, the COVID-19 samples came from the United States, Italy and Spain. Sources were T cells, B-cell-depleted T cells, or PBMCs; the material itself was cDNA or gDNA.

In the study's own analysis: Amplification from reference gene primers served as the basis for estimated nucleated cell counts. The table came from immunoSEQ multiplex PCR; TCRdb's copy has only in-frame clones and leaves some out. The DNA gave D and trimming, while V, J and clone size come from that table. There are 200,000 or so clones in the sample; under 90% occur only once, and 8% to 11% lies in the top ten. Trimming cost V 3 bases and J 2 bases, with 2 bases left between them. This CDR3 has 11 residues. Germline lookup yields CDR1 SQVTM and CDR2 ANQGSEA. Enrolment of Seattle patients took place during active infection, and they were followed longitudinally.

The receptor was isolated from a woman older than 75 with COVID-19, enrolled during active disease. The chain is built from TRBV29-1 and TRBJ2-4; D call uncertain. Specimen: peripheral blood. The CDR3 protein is CSVDTKNIQYF. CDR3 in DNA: TGCAGCGTTGATACCAAAAACATTCAGTACTTC.